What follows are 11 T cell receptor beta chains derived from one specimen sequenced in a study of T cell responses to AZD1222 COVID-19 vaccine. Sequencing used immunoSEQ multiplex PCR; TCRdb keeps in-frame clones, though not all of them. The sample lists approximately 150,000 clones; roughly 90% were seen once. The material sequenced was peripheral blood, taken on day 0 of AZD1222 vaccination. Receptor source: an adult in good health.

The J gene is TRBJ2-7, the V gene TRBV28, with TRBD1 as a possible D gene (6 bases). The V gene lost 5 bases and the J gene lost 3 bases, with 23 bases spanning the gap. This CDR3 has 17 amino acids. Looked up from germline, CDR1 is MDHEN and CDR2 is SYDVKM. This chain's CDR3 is CASSLPGELLDLYEQYF. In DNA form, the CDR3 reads TGTGCCAGCAGTCTTCCAGGGGAGTTATTAGACCTCTACGAGCAGTACTTC.

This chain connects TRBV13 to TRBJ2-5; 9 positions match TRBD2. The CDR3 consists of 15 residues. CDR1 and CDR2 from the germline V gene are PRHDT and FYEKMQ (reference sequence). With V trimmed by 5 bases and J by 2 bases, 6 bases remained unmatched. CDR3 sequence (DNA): TGTGCCAGCAGCCCCCTGACTAGCGGACAAGAGACCCAGTACTTC. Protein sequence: CASSPLTSGQETQYF.

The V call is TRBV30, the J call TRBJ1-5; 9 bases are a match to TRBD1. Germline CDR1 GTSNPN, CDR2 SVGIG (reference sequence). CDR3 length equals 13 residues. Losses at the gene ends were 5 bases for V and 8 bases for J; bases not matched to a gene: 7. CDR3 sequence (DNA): TGTGCCTGGGGGGACAGGGCGCCCGAGCCCCAGCATTTT. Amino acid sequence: CAWGDRAPEPQHF. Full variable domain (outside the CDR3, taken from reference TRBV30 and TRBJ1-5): SQTIHQWPATLVQPVGSPLSLECTVEGTSNPNLYWYRQAAGRGLQLLFYSVGIGQISSEVPQNLSASRPQDRQFILSSKKLLLSDSGFYLCAWGDRAPEPQHFGDGTRLSIL.

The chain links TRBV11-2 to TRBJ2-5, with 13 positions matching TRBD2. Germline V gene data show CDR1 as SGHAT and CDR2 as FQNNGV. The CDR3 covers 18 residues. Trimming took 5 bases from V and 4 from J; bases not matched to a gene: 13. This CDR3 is CASSPHPTSGRASETQYF. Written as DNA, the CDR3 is TGTGCCAGCAGCCCCCACCCTACTAGCGGGAGGGCCTCAGAGACCCAGTACTTC.

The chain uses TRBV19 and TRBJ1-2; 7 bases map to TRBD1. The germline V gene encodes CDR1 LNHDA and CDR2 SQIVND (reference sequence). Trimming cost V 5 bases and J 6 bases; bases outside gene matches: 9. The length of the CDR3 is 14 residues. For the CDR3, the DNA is TGTGCCAGTAGTGTACGACAGGGTCGAGATGGCTACACCTTC. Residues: CASSVRQGRDGYTF.

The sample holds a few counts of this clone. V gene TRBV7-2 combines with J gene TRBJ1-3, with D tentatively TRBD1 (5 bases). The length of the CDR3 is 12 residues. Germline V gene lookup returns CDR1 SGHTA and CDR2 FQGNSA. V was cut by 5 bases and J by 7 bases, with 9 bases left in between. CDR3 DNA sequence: TGTGCCAGCAGCGCGGGGCGGAACACCATATATTTT. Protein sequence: CASSAGRNTIYF.

Here the CDR3 reads CATSDPGHAGELFF. CDR3 coding DNA: TGTGCCACCAGTGATCCCGGACACGCGGGGGAGCTGTTTTTT. The gene calls are TRBV24-1 and TRBJ2-2; TRBD1 might be the D (5 bases). Germline loops: CDR1 KGHDR, CDR2 SFDVKD. The CDR3 sequence is 14 residues long. Trimming cost V 3 bases and J 8 bases, with 12 bases left between them.

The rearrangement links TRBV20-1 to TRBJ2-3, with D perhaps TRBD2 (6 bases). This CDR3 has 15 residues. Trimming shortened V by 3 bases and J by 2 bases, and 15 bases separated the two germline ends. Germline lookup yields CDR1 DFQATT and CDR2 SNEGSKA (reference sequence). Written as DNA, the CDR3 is TGCAGTGCTAGTACAGGCGGGGTTTTCACAGATACGCAGTATTTT. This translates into CSASTGGVFTDTQYF.

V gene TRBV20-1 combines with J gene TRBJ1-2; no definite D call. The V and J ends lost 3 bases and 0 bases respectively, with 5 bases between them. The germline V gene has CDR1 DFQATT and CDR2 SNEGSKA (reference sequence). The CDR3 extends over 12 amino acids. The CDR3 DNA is TGCAGTGCTAGTAAGGCTAACTATGGCTACACCTTC. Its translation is CSASKANYGYTF.

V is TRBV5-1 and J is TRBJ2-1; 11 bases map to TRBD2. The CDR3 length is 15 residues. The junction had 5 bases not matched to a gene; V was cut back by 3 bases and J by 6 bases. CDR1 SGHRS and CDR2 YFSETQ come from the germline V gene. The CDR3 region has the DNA TGCGCCAGCAGCTCACAGACTAGCGGGATCAATGAGCAGTTCTTC. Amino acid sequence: CASSSQTSGINEQFF.

The CDR3 loop reads CASSPGQGAIYEQFF. The CDR3 DNA follows: TGTGCCAGCTCACCGGGACAGGGGGCAATCTATGAGCAGTTCTTC. This chain links TRBV18 with TRBJ2-1; TRBD1 agrees at 12 bases. V shed 3 bases and J 8 bases; nucleotides not matched to a gene: 5. Germline values: CDR1 KGHSH, CDR2 LQKENI. There are 15 residues in the CDR3. Variable domain in full (rest from reference TRBV18 and TRBJ2-1): NAGVMQNPRHLVRRRGQEARLRCSPMKGHSHVYWYRQLPEEGLKFMVYLQKENIIDESGMPKERFSAEFPKEGPSILRIQQVVRGDSAAYFCASSPGQGAIYEQFFGPGTRLTVL.